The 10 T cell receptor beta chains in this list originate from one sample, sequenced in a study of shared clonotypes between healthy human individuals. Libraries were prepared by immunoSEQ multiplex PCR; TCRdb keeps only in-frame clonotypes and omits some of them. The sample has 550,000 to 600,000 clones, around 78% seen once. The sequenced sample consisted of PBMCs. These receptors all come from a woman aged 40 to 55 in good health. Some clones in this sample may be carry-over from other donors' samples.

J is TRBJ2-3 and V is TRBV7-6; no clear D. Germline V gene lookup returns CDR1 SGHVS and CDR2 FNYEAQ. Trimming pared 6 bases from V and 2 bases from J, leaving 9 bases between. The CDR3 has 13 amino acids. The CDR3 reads CASRASHTDTQYF. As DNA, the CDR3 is TGTGCCAGCAGGGCTAGTCACACAGATACGCAGTATTTT.

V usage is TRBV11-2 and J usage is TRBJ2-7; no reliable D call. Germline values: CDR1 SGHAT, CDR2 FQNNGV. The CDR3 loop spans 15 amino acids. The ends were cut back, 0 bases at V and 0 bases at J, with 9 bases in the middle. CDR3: CASSLDYHSSYEQYF. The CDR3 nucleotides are TGTGCCAGCAGCTTAGATTACCACTCCTCCTACGAGCAGTACTTC.

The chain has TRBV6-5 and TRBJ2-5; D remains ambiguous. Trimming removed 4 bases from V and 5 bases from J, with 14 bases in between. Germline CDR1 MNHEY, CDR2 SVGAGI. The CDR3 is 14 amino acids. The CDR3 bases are TGTGCCAGCAGTTTGGGAAACAAAGGGGAGACCCAGTACTTC. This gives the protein CASSLGNKGETQYF.

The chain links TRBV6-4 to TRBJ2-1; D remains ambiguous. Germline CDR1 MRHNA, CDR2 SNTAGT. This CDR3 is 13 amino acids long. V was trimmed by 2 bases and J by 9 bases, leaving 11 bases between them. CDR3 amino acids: CASSDGAASEQFF. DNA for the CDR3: TGTGCCAGCAGTGACGGAGCAGCGTCTGAGCAGTTCTTC.

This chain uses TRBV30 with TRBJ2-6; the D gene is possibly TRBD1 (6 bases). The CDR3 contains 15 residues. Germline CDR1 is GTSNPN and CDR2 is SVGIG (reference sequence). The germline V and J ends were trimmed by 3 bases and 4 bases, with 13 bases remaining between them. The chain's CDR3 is CAWSGQYLGANVLTF. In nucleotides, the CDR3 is TGTGCCTGGAGCGGACAGTATTTGGGGGCCAACGTCCTGACTTTC.

CDR3 nucleotides: TGTGCCAGCAGCTTATTGGGACTAGCGGGGCTCCCTTCCTACAATGAGCAGTTCTTC. It yields the protein CASSLLGLAGLPSYNEQFF. The chain combines TRBV11-2 with TRBJ2-1; 13 nucleotides line up with TRBD2. V gave up 2 bases and J gave up 1 base; unmatched junction bases: 8. The CDR3 runs 19 residues. Germline loops: CDR1 SGHAT, CDR2 FQNNGV.

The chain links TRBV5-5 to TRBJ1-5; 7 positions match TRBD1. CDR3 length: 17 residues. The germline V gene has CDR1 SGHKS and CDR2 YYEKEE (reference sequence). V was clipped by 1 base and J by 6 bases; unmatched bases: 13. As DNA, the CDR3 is TGTGCCAGCAGCTTGTCCGCCGCAGGGGGATCAGGTCAGCCCCAGCATTTT. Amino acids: CASSLSAAGGSGQPQHF.

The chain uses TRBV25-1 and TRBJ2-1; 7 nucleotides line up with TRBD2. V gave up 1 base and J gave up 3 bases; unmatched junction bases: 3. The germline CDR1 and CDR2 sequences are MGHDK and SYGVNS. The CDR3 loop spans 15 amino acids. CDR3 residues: CASSEWTRSYNEQFF. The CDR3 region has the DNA TGTGCCAGCAGTGAATGGACTAGAAGCTACAATGAGCAGTTCTTC. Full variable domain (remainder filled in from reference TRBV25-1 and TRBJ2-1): EADIYQTPRYLVIGTGKKITLECSQTMGHDKMYWYQQDPGMELHLIHYSYGVNSTEKGDLSSESTVSRIRTEHFPLTLESARPSHTSQYLCASSEWTRSYNEQFFGPGTRLTVL.

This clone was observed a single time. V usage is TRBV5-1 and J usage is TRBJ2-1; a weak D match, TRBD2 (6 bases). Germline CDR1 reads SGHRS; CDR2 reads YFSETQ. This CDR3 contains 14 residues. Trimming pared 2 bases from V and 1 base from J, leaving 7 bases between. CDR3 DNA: TGCGCCAGCAGCTTCGGGACTTCCTACAATGAGCAGTTCTTC. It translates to CASSFGTSYNEQFF. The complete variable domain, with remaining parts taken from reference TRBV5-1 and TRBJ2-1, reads KAGVTQTPRYLIKTRGQQVTLSCSPISGHRSVSWYQQTPGQGLQFLFEYFSETQRNKGNFPGRFSGRQFSNSRSEMNVSTLELGDSALYLCASSFGTSYNEQFFGPGTRLTVL.

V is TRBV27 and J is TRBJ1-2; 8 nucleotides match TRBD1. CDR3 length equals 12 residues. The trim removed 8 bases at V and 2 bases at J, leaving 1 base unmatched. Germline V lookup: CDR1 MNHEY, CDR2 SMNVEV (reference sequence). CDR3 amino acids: CASRTGNYGYTF. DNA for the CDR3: TGTGCCAGCCGGACAGGGAACTATGGCTACACCTTC.